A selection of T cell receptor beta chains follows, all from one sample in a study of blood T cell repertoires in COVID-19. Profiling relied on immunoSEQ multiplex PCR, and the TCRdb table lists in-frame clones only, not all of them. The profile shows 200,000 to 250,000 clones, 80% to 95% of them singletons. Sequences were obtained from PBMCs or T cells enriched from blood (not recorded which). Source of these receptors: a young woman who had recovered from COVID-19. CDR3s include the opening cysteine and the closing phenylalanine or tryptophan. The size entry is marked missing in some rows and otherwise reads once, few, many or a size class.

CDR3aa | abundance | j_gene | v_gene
CASSFRVSGANVLTF | NA | TRBJ2-6 | TRBV6-5
CAISELLAGEGELFF | NA | TRBJ2-2 | TRBV10-3
CAISESKDRVVKNEQFF | NA | TRBJ2-1 | TRBV10-3
CASSLWTSYEQYF | NA | TRBJ2-7 | TRBV7-9
CASSDLADSEAFF | NA | TRBJ1-1 | TRBV2
CASSRQGGRGYTF | once | TRBJ1-2 | TRBV5-4
CASSSSMPNTEAFF | NA | TRBJ1-1 | TRBV27
CASSGYRATNEKLFF | once | TRBJ1-4 | TRBV19
CASSLVPGEQPQHF | once | TRBJ1-5 | TRBV4-1
CASSMLRGGTEAFF | NA | TRBJ1-1 | TRBV19
CSVIGQGSTRNTEAFF | NA | TRBJ1-1 | TRBV29-1
CASSPQILKGDYGYTF | NA | TRBJ1-2 | TRBV18
CASSLVGQGNNSPLHF | NA | TRBJ1-6 | TRBV7-2
CASRRGQFYNSPLHF | NA | TRBJ1-6 | TRBV2
CASSNRGPYGYTF | NA | TRBJ1-2 | TRBV19
CSVKPARVDPRAFF | NA | TRBJ1-1 | TRBV29-1
CASSQVGFGSGGHNEQFF | NA | TRBJ2-1 | TRBV4-1
CSFGGGDETQYF | NA | TRBJ2-5 | TRBV29-1
CASSSDTNQPQHF | few | TRBJ1-5 | TRBV6-4
CASSFEDRDNQPQHF | NA | TRBJ1-5 | TRBV28
CASSEGFGGYEQFF | NA | TRBJ2-1 | TRBV6-1
CSVEDQNGYTF | few | TRBJ1-2 | TRBV29-1
CASSSPTGPVYGYTF | NA | TRBJ1-2 | TRBV7-9
CSVERAVGEGSTDTQYF | NA | TRBJ2-3 | TRBV29-1
CASSPRQGFYGYTF | NA | TRBJ1-2 | TRBV5-5
CASSVGAGSNEKLFF | NA | TRBJ1-4 | TRBV9
CARSSRGLDNEQFF | NA | TRBJ2-1 | TRBV5-3
CASSRGSSLTEAFF | NA | TRBJ1-1 | TRBV6-2/TRBV6-3
CASSGRQGYGYTF | NA | TRBJ1-2 | TRBV10-2
CASSFFLTGGESYGYTF | NA | TRBJ1-2 | TRBV28
CASSVDPHRGDYGYTF | NA | TRBJ1-2 | TRBV9
CASGLRQETQYF | NA | TRBJ2-5 | TRBV19
CASSDGQGRETQYF | NA | TRBJ2-5 | TRBV2
CASSQTRDSFRDSAEAFF | NA | TRBJ1-1 | TRBV4-1
CASRRQQGTEAFF | NA | TRBJ1-1 | TRBV7-9
CASSPGGSYNSPLHF | NA | TRBJ1-6 | TRBV9
CASTSRTGSYGYTF | NA | TRBJ1-2 | TRBV5-4
CASRPHGPGETQYF | NA | TRBJ2-5 | TRBV6-6
CASSGPNTGELFF | NA | TRBJ2-2 | TRBV5-1
CASRTSGGSSQPQHF | NA | TRBJ1-5 | TRBV2
CASTPRGDAYEQYF | NA | TRBJ2-7 | TRBV5-1
CASSPQVAGSSYEQYF | NA | TRBJ2-7 | TRBV18
CASTRDTEAFF | NA | TRBJ1-1 | TRBV12-3/TRBV12-4
CASKTGLNTEAFF | once | TRBJ1-1 | TRBV11-3
CATKTSGASYNEQFF | NA | TRBJ2-1 | TRBV19
CASIGLTGYGYTF | NA | TRBJ1-2 | TRBV5-6
CASSESASSEAFF | NA | TRBJ1-1 | TRBV10-1
CASSLQLRTLSGNTIYF | once | TRBJ1-3 | TRBV11-2
CASSPYGTGVSSEAFF | NA | TRBJ1-1 | TRBV4-1
CASSHPARGLKGYTF | NA | TRBJ1-2 | TRBV4-2
CAISESPVRGLDEQYF | NA | TRBJ2-7 | TRBV10-3
CASSSDENTRSYNEQFF | few | TRBJ2-1 | TRBV5-4
CASSQSPGSRDEQYF | NA | TRBJ2-7 | TRBV3-1/TRBV3-2
CASSEYRGSGNTIYF | NA | TRBJ1-3 | TRBV25-1
CASSPGGGNTIYF | once | TRBJ1-3 | TRBV28
CASSPPLAGLGYEQYF | NA | TRBJ2-7 | TRBV18
CASSQASGPGNSPLHF | NA | TRBJ1-6 | TRBV4-1
CASRLAGLPPENQPQHF | once | TRBJ1-5 | TRBV12-2
CASSIRNRVNNSPLHF | NA | TRBJ1-6 | TRBV19
CASSLASGGKSYEQYF | NA | TRBJ2-7 | TRBV5-1